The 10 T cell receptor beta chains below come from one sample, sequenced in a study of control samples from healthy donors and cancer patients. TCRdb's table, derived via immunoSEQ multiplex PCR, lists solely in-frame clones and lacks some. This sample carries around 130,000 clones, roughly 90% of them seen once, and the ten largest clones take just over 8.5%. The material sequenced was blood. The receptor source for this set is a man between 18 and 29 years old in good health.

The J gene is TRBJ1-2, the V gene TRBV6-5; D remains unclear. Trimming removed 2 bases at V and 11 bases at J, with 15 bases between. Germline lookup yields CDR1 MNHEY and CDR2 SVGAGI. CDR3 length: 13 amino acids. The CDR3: CASSYSIVRGYTF. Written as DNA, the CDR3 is TGTGCCAGCAGTTACAGTATAGTGCGAGGGTACACCTTC.

This CDR3 is CSARDGYEQYF. The CDR3 region has the DNA TGCAGTGCGAGGGACGGCTACGAGCAGTACTTC. The genes are TRBV20-1 and TRBJ2-7, with D possibly being TRBD1 or TRBD2 (5 bases each). The V gene's germline CDR1 is DFQATT and CDR2 SNEGSKA (reference sequence). The CDR3 has 11 residues. Deletions cut 6 bases from V and 3 bases from J, with 9 bases between.

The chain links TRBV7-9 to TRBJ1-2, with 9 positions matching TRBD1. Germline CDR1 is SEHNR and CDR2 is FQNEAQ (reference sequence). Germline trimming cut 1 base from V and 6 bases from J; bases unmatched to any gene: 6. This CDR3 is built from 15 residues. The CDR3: CASSLEFGQGHGYTF. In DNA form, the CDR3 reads TGTGCCAGCAGCTTAGAATTTGGACAGGGGCATGGCTACACCTTC.

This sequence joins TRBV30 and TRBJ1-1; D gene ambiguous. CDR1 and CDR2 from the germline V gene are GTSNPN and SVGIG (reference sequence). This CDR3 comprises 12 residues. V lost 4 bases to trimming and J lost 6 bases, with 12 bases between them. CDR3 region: CAWNCEGSEAFF. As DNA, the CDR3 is TGTGCCTGGAACTGCGAGGGCTCTGAAGCTTTCTTT. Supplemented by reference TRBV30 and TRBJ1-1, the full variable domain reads SQTIHQWPATLVQPVGSPLSLECTVEGTSNPNLYWYRQAAGRGLQLLFYSVGIGQISSEVPQNLSASRPQDRQFILSSKKLLLSDSGFYLCAWNCEGSEAFFGQGTRLTVV.

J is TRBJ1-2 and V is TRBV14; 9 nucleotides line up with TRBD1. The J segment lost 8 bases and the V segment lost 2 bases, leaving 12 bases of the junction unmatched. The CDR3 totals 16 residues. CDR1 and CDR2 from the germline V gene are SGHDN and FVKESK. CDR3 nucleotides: TGTGCCAGCAGCCAATCCTCCGGGACAGGGTCTAGGGGCTACACCTTC. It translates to CASSQSSGTGSRGYTF.

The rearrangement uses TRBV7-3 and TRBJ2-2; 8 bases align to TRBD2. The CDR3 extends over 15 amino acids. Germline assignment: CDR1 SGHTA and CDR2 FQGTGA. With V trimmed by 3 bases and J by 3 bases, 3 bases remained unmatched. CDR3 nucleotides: TGTGCCAGCAGCTTCAGCGGGGGCGACACCGGGGAGCTGTTTTTT. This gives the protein CASSFSGGDTGELFF. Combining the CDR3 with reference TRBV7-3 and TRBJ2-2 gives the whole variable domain GAGVSQTPSNKVTEKGKYVELRCDPISGHTALYWYRQSLGQGPEFLIYFQGTGAADDSGLPNDRFFAVRPEGSVSTLKIQRTERGDSAVYLCASSFSGGDTGELFFGEGSRLTVL.

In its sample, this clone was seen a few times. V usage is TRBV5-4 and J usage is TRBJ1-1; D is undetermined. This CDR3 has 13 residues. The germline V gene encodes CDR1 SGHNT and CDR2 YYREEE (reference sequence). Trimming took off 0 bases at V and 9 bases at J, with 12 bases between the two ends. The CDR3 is CASSLDRNGKAFF. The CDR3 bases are TGTGCCAGCAGCTTGGACAGAAATGGTAAAGCTTTCTTT.

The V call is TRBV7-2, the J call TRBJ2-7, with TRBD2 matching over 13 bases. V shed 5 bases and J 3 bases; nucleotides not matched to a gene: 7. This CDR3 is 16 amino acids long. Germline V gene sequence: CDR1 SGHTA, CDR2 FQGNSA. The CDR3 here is CASSPMTSGGFYEQYF. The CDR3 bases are TGTGCCAGCAGCCCCATGACTAGCGGGGGGTTCTACGAGCAGTACTTC.

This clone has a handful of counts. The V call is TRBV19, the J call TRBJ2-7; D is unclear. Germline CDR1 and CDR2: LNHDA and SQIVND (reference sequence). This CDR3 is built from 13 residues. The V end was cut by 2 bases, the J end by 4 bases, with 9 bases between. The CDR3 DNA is TGTGCCAGTAGTATATCTTGGCCGTACGAGCAGTACTTC. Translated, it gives CASSISWPYEQYF.

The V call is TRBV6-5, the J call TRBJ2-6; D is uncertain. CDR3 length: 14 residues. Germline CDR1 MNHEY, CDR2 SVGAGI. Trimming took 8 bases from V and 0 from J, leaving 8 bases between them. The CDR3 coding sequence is TGTGCCAGCTCTGAGATCTCTGGGGCCAACGTCCTGACTTTC. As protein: CASSEISGANVLTF.